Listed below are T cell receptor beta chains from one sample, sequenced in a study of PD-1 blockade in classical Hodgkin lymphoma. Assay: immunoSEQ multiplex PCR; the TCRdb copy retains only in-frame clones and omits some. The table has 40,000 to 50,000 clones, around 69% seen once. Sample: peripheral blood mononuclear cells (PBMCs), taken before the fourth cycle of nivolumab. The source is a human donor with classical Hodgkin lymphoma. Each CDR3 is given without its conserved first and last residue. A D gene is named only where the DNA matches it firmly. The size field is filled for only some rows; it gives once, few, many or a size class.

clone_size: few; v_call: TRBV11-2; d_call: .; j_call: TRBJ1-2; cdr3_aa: ASSLYSRTDTYGYT
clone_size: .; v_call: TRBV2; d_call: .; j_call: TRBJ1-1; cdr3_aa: ASSPTFFPEAF
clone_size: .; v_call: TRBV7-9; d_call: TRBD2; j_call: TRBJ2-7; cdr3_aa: ASSLGPREGEQY
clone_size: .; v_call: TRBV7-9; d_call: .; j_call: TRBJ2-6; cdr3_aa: ASRDSSGANVLT
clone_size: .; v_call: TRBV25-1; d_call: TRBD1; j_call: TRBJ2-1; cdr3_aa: ASSGSGGRAYNEQF
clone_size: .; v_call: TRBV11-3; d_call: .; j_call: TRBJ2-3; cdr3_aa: ASSLDGDTQY
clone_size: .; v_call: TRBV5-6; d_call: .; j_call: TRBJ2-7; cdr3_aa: ASSLGPTYEQY
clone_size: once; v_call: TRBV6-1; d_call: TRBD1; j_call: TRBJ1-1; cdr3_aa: ASSDRGGSAF
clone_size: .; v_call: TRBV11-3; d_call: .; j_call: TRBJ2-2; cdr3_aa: ASSQSNTGELF
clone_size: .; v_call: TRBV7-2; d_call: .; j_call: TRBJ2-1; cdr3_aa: ASSLGGDDYNEQF
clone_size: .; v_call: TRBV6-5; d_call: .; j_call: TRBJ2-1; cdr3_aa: ASSLTGPPYNEQF
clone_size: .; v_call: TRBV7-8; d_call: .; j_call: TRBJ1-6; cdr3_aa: ASSATTGNNSPLH
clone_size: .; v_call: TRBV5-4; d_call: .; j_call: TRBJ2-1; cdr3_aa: ASSLEQGLGF
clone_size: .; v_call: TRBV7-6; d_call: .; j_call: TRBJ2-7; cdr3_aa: ASSLSNSYEQY
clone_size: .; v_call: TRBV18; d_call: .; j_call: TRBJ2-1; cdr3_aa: ASSPRDIDYEQF
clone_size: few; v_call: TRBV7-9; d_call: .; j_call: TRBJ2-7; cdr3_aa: ASSLEGGTSHEQY
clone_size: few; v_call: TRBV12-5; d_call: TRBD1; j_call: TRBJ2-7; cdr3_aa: ASGSHPRDRGVYEQY
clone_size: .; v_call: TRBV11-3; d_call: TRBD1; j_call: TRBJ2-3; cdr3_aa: ASSSGQGLTTDTQY
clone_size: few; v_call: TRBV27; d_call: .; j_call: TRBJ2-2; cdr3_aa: ASSDTREGTGELF
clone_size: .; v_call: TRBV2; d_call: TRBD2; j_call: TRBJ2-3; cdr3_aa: ASSPLAGGRGDTQY
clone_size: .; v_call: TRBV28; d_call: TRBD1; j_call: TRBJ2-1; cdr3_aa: ASSAGTGLPLYNEQF
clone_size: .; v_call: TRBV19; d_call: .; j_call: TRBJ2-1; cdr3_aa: ASRGKGLNEQF